This T cell receptor beta chain was captured by sequencing in a study of cytomegalovirus exposure and HLA in healthy donors. The study ran its PCR with 60 Vbeta and 13 Jbeta primers. TCRdb keeps only in-frame clones here, not all; method: immunoSEQ multiplex PCR. This table has about 120,000 clones, 70% to 90% appearing once. Each donor was nominally healthy when sampled (though unrecorded immune exposures were likely). The TCR comes from a man aged 35 to 55 in good health and CMV-seronegative. Material: PBMCs.

The chain's CDR3 is CASSLDPGSQETQYF. The CDR3 coding sequence is TGTGCCAGCAGCTTGGATCCCGGGTCCCAAGAGACCCAGTACTTC. The rearrangement links TRBV5-4 to TRBJ2-5; D uncertain. Trimming pared 0 bases from V and 1 base from J, leaving 10 bases between. Germline loops: CDR1 SGHNT, CDR2 YYREEE (reference sequence). The CDR3 length is 15 residues.